What follows describes a single TCR beta chain. Sequencing used immunoSEQ multiplex PCR; TCRdb keeps in-frame clones, though not all of them. The table shows over 30,000 clones, with 85% to 95% occurring only once. Per germline, CDR1 MNHEY and CDR2 SMNVEV (reference sequence). V lost 6 bases and J lost 4, with 19 bases in between. This CDR3 is 16 amino acids long. The data were taken from a study of T cell changes during pregnancy in multiple sclerosis. The sample here was CD4+ T cells from peripheral blood mononuclear cells, taken after pregnancy. The chain joins TRBV27 to TRBJ1-5; D may be TRBD1 (6 bases). This clonotype was sampled from a female donor with multiple sclerosis, enrolled in a pregnancy study. The CDR3 coding sequence is TGTGCCAGCAGGACAACAACAGCAGGGGATAATCAGCCCCAGCATTTT. This codes for CASRTTTAGDNQPQHF.